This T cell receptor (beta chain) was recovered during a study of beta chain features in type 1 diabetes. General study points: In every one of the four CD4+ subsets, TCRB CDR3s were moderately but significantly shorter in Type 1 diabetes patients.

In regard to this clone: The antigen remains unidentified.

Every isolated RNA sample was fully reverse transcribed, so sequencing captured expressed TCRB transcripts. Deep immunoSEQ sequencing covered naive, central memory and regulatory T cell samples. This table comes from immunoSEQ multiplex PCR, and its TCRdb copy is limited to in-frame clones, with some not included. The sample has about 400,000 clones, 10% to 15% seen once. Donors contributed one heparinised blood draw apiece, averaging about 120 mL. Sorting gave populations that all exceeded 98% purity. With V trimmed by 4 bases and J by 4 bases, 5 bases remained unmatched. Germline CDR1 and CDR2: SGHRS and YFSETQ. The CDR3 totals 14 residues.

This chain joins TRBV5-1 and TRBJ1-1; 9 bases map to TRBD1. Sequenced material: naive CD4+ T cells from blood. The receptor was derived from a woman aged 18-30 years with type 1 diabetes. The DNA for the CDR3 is TGCGCCAGCAGCGTGGGACAGGGCGGCACTGAAGCTTTCTTT. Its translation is CASSVGQGGTEAFF.